The present T cell receptor beta chain was sequenced within a study of T cell responses to AZD1222 COVID-19 vaccine. Findings of the study overall: White British donors predominated, females outnumbered males, and clonal diversity was possibly underestimated. Dominant CD4 TCR responses targeted spike regions 160-218 and 743-854. Reports indicate that nearly half of spike-specific TCRs are directed at unmutated variant regions.

The CDR3 runs 15 residues. Trimming took 5 bases from V and 6 from J; bases not matched to a gene: 12. Germline V gene sequence: CDR1 SGHTA, CDR2 FQGTGA. Turning to this clone: Its antigen is not identified.

The table came from immunoSEQ multiplex PCR; TCRdb's copy has only in-frame clones and leaves some out. The sample lists some 100,000 clones, 90% to 95% occurring once. This clonotype was sampled from an adult in good health. The chain carries TRBV7-3 and TRBJ2-7; 8 bases are shared with TRBD2. Sequences were derived from peripheral blood, sampled on day 0 of AZD1222 vaccination. In nucleotides, the CDR3 is TGTGCCAGCAGCATCTACGAGCGGGGGCCCCTCGAGCAGTACTTC. It yields the protein CASSIYERGPLEQYF. The entire variable domain, with the rest obtained from reference TRBV7-3 and TRBJ2-7, is as follows: GAGVSQTPSNKVTEKGKYVELRCDPISGHTALYWYRQSLGQGPEFLIYFQGTGAADDSGLPNDRFFAVRPEGSVSTLKIQRTERGDSAVYLCASSIYERGPLEQYFGPGTRLTVT.